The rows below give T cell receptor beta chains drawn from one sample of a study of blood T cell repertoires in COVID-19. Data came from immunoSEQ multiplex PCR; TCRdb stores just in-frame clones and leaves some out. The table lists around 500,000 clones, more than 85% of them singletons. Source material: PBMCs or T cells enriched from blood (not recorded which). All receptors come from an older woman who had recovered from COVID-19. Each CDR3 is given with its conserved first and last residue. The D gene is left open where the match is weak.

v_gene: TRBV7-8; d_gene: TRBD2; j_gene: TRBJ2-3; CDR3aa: CASRERRGAHQDTQYF; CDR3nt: TGTGCCAGCAGAGAGCGGCGGGGGGCCCATCAAGATACGCAGTATTTT
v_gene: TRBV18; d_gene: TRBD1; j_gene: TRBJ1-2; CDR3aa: CASTTIPTGTGFGYTF; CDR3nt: TGTGCCAGCACGACAATACCCACCGGGACAGGGTTCGGCTACACCTTC
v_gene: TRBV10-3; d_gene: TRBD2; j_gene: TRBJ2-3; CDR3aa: CAISKGLAGGGDTQYF; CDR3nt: TGTGCCATCAGTAAGGGACTAGCGGGGGGCGGGGATACGCAGTATTTT
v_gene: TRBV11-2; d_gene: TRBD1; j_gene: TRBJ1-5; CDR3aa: CASSLGATGGSMPQHF; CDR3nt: TGTGCCAGCAGCCTCGGGGCGACAGGGGGCTCGATGCCCCAGCATTTT
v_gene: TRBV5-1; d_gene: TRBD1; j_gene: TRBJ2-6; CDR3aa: CASSFLPGQGSGANVLTF; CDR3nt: TGCGCCAGCAGTTTCCTTCCGGGACAGGGCAGTGGGGCCAACGTCCTGACTTTC
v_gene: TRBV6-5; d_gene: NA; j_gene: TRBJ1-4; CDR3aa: CASSYSGEKLFF; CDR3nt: TGTGCCAGCAGTTACTCCGGTGAAAAACTGTTTTTT
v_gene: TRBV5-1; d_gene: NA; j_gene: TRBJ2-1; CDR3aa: CASSLRGLGEDEQFF; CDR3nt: TGCGCCAGCAGCTTGCGGGGGTTGGGTGAGGATGAGCAGTTCTTC
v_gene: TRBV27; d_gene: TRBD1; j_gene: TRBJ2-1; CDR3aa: CASSSPRTGSYNEQFF; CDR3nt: TGTGCCAGCAGTTCCCCGCGGACAGGGAGCTACAATGAGCAGTTCTTC
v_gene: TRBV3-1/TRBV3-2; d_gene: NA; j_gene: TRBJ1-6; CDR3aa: CASSQEQGISSPLHF; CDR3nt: TGTGCCAGCAGCCAAGAACAGGGTATCAGTTCACCCCTCCACTTT
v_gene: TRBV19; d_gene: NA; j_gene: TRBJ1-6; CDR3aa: CASSINWGAGNSPLHF; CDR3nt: TGTGCCAGTAGTATTAATTGGGGCGCGGGGAATTCACCCCTCCACTTT
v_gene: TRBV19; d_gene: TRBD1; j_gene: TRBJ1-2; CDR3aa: CASKGTGNYGYTF; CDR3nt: TGTGCCAGTAAGGGGACAGGAAACTATGGCTACACCTTC
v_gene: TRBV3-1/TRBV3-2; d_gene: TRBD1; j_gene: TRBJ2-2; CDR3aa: CASSQGTGANTGELFF; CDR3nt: TGTGCCAGCAGCCAAGGGACAGGAGCAAACACCGGGGAGCTGTTTTTT
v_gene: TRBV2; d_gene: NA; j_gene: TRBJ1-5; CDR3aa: CASSGNSRNQPQHF; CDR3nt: TGTGCCAGCAGTGGAAACAGCAGAAATCAGCCCCAGCATTTT
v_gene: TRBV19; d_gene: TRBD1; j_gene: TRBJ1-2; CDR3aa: CASSGPGTGASGYTF; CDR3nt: TGTGCCAGTAGTGGTCCCGGGACAGGGGCGTCTGGCTACACCTTC
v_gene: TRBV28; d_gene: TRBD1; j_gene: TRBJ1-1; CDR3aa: CASSPAGGSETEAFF; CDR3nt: TGTGCCAGCAGTCCCGCAGGGGGAAGCGAGACTGAAGCTTTCTTT
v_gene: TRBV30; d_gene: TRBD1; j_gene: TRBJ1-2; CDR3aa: CAWSHRGRSGYTF; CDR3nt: TGTGCCTGGAGTCACAGGGGGCGAAGTGGCTACACCTTC